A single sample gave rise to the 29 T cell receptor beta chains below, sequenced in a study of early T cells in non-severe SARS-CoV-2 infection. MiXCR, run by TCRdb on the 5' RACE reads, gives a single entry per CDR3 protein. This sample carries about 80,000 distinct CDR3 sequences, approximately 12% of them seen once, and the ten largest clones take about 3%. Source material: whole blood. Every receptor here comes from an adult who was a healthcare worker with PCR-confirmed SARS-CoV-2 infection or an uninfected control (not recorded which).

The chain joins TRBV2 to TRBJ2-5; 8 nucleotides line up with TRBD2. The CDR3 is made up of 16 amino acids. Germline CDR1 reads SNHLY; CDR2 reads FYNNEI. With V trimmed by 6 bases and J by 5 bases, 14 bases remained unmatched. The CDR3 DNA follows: TGTGCCAGCAGCCGCGAAAGCGGGAGAACGGGGGAGACCCAGTACTTC. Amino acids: CASSRESGRTGETQYF.

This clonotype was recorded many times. This chain's CDR3 is CASSLVSNRGEQYF. CDR3 nucleotide sequence: TGTGCCAGCAGCCTCGTATCAAACCGGGGGGAGCAGTACTTC. The chain recombines TRBV3-1 with TRBJ2-7; D is perhaps TRBD2 (6 bases). V gave up 4 bases and J gave up 7 bases, with 17 bases separating them. The germline V gene has CDR1 LGHDT and CDR2 YNNKEL (reference sequence). The CDR3 extends over 14 amino acids.

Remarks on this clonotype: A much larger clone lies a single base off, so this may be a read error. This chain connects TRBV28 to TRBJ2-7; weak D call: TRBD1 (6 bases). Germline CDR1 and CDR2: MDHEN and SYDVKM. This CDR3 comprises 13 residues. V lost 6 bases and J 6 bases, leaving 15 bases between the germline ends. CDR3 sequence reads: CASRHYREIEQYF. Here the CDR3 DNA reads TGTGCCAGCAGACACTACAGGGAGATCGAGCAGTACTTC.

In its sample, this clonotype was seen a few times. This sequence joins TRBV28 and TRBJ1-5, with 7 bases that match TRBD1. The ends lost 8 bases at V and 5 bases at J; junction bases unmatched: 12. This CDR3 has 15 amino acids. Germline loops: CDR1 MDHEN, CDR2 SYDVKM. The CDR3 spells CASLGPGGIDQPQHF. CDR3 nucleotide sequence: TGTGCCAGCCTGGGCCCAGGGGGGATCGATCAGCCCCAGCATTTT.

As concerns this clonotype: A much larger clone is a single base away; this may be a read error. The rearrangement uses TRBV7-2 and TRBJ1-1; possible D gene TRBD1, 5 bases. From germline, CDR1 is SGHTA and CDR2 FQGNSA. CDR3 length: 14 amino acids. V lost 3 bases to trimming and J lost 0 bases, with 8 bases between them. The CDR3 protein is CTSSFKTVNTEAFF. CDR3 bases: TGTACCAGCAGCTTTAAGACAGTGAACACTGAAGCTTTCTTT.

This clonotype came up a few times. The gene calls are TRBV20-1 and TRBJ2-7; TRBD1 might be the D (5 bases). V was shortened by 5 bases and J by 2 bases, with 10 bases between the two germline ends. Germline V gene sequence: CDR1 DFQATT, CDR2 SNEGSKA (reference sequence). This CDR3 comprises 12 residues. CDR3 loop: CSASRDPYEQYF. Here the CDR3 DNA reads TGCAGTGCTTCCAGGGATCCCTACGAGCAGTACTTC.

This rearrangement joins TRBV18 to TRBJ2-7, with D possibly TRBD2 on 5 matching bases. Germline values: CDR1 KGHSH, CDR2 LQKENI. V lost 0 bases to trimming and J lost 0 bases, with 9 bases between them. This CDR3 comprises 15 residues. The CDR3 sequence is CASSPPGVASYEQYF. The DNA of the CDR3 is TGTGCCAGCTCACCACCCGGGGTGGCCTCCTACGAGCAGTACTTC.

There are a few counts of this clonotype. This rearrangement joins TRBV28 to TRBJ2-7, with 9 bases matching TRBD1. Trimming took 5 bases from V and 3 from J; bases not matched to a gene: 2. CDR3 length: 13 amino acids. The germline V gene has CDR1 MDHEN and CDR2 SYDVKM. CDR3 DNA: TGTGCCAGCAGTGGGGACAGGGTCTACGAGCAGTACTTC. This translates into CASSGDRVYEQYF.

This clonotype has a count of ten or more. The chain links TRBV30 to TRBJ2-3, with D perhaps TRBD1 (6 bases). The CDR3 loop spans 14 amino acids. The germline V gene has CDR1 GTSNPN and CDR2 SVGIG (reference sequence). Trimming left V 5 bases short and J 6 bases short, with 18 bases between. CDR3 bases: TGTGCCTGGGGGGGCCCGGGATCCACGGATACGCAGTATTTT. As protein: CAWGGPGSTDTQYF.

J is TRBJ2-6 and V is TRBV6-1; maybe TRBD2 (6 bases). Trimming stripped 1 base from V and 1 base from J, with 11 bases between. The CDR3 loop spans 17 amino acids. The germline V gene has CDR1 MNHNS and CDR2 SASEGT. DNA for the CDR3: TGTGCCAGCAGTGAAGGCGGAGGGAGGTCTGGGGCCAACGTCCTGACTTTC. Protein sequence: CASSEGGGRSGANVLTF.

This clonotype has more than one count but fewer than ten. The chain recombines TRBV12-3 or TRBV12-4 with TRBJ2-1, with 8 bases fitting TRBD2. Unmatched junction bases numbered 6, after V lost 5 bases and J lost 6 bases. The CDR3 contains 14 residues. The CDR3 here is CASSPGREGNEQFF. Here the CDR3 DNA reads TGTGCCAGCAGTCCGGGACGGGAGGGCAATGAGCAGTTCTTC.

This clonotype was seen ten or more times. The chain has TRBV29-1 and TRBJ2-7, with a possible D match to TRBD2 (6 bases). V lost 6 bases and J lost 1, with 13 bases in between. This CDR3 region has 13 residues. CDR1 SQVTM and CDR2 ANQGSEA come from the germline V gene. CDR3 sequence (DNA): TGCAGCGTGGGCTTAGCGGCGTCCTACGAGCAGTACTTC. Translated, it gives CSVGLAASYEQYF.

In nucleotides, the CDR3 is TGTGCCAGCAGCTTAGCCGGGACTGACGAGCAGTACTTC. Amino acid sequence: CASSLAGTDEQYF. The chain joins TRBV11-2 to TRBJ2-7; D may be TRBD2 (6 bases). Looked up from germline, CDR1 is SGHAT and CDR2 is FQNNGV. The CDR3 extends over 13 amino acids. Trimming removed 1 base at V and 5 bases at J, with 9 bases between.

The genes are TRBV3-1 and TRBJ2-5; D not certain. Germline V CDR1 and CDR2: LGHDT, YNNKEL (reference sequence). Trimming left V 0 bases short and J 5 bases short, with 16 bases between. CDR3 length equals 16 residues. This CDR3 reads CASSQEGRGPAETQYF. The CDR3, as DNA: TGTGCCAGCAGCCAAGAAGGAAGAGGACCCGCGGAGACCCAGTACTTC.

For the CDR3, the DNA is TGCGCCAGCGGGCGGGACAGGGTAATGGACGAGCAGTACTTC. Translation: CASGRDRVMDEQYF. The chain employs TRBV5-1 and TRBJ2-7; the match to TRBD1 covers 9 bases. The CDR3 contains 14 residues. With V trimmed by 7 bases and J by 5 bases, 10 bases remained unmatched. From germline, CDR1 is SGHRS and CDR2 YFSETQ.

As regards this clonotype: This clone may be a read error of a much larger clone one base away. In DNA, the CDR3 is TGTGCCATCTGTGAGTCTAACCAGGAAAAACTGTTTTTT. Its translation is CAICESNQEKLFF. V is TRBV10-3 and J is TRBJ1-4; unclear D gene. The germline V gene encodes CDR1 ENHRY and CDR2 SYGVKD. CDR3 length: 13 residues.

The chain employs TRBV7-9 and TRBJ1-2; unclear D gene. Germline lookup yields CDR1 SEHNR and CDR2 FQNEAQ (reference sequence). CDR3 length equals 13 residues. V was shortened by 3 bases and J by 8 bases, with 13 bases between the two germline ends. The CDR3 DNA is TGTGCCAGCAGCTTGGGCAGCCCCCGCGGCTACACCTTC. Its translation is CASSLGSPRGYTF.

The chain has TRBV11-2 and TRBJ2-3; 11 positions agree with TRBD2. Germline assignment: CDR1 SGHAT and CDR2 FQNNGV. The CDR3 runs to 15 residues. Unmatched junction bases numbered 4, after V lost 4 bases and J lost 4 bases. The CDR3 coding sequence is TGTGCCAGCAGCTATAGCGGGAGGGCCGCAGATACGCAGTATTTT. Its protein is CASSYSGRAADTQYF.

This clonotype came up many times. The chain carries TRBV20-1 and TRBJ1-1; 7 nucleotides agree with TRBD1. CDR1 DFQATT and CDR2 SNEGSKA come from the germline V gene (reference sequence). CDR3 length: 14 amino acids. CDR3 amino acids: CGLTGRGSGTEAFF. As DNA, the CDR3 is TGCGGCCTGACAGGGAGAGGGTCCGGCACTGAAGCTTTCTTT.

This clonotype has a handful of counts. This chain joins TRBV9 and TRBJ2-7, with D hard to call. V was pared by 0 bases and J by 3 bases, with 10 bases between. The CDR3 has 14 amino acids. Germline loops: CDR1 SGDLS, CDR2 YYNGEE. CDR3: CASSVDGLDYEQYF. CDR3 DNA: TGTGCCAGCAGCGTAGACGGTCTAGACTACGAGCAGTACTTC. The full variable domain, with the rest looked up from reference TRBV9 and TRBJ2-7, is DSGVTQTPKHLITATGQRVTLRCSPRSGDLSVYWYQQSLDQGLQFLIQYYNGEERAKGNILERFSAQQFPDLHSELNLSSLELGDSALYFCASSVDGLDYEQYFGPGTRLTVT.

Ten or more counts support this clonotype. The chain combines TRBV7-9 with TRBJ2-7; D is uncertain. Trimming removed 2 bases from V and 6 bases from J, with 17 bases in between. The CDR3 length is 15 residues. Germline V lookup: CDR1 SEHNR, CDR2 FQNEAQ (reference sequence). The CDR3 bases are TGTGCCAGCAGCTTATCAGGTGTCGGGCCCTCCGAGCAGTACTTC. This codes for CASSLSGVGPSEQYF.

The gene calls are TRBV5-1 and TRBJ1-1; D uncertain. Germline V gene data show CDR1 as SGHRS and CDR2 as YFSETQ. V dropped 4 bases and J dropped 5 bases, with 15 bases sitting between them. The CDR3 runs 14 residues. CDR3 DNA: TGCGCCAGCAGCCCTGGCCGATTGGGAACTGAAGCTTTCTTT. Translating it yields CASSPGRLGTEAFF.

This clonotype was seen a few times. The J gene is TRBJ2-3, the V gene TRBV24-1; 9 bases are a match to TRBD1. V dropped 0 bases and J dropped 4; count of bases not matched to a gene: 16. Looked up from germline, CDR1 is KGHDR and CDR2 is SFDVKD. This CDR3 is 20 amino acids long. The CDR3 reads CATSDLTGTGRTGEPDTQYF. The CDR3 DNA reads TGTGCCACCAGTGATTTGACTGGGACAGGGCGGACGGGTGAACCAGATACGCAGTATTTT.

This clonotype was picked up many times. The CDR3 here is CASSRNPIDSNQPQHF. The CDR3 coding sequence is TGTGCCAGCAGCCGAAACCCGATCGATAGCAATCAGCCCCAGCATTTT. The chain uses TRBV7-9 and TRBJ1-5; D is ambiguous. Trimming removed 5 bases from V and 0 bases from J, with 14 bases in between. The V gene's germline CDR1 is SEHNR and CDR2 FQNEAQ (reference sequence). CDR3 length: 16 amino acids.

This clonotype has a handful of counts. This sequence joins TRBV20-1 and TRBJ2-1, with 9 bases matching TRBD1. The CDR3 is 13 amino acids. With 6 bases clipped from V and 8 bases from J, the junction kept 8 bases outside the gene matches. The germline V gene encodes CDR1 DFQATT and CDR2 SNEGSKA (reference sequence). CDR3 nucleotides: TGCAGTGCCCCCGGGACAGGGTGGGATGAGCAGTTCTTC. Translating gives CSAPGTGWDEQFF.

CDR3: CASSTRSGDEQYF. In nucleotides, the CDR3 is TGTGCCAGTAGTACTCGGTCAGGCGACGAGCAGTACTTC. The chain employs TRBV19 and TRBJ2-7; no definite D call. The CDR3 is made up of 13 amino acids. V lost 4 bases and J lost 5, with 12 bases in between. The V gene's germline CDR1 is LNHDA and CDR2 SQIVND (reference sequence).

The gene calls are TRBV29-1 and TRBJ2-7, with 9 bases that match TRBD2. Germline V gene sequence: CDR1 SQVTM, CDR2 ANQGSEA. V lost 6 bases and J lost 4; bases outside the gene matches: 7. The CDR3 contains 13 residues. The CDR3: CSVVAGDYYEQYF. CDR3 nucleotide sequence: TGCAGCGTCGTAGCGGGAGATTATTACGAGCAGTACTTC.

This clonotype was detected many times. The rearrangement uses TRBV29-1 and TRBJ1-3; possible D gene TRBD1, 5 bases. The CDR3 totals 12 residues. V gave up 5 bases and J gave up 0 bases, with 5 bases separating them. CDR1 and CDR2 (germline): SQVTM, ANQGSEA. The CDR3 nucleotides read TGCAGCGTTACAGGCTCTGGAAACACCATATATTTT. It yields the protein CSVTGSGNTIYF.

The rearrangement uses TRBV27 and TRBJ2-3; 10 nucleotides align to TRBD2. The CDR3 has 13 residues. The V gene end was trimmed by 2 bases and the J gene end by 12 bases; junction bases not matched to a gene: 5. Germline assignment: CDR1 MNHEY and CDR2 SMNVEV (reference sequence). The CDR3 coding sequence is TGTGCCAGCAGTTTAGGTAGCGGGAGGTCTCAGTATTTT. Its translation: CASSLGSGRSQYF.